This TCR beta chain was documented in a study of cytomegalovirus exposure and HLA in healthy donors. Remarks on this clone: Its specificity is unknown. Mismatch with germline at one junction end may stem from a read error.

The study ran its PCR with 60 Vbeta and 13 Jbeta primers. Clones were read by immunoSEQ multiplex PCR, and TCRdb kept only the in-frame ones, dropping some. The sample lists more than 95,000 clones, around 78% occurring once. Among the donors, all were healthy bone marrow donors. Findings and limits, study-wide: Generally TCR sequences proved uncommon, though certain public TCRs appeared in numerous donors. Overall, approximately 150 TCR beta chains were annotated as cytomegalovirus-associated. As confirmed in vitro, a few CMV-associated chains were specific for CMV antigens.

The sample consisted of PBMCs. The source is a man aged 55 to 70 in good health and CMV-seropositive.

Here the CDR3 reads CAWSVRIRDIHPTNYGYPF. Here the CDR3 DNA reads TGTGCCTGGAGTGTAAGGATTAGGGACATTCACCCTACTAACTATGGCTACCCCTTC. The rearrangement links TRBV30 to TRBJ1-2, with a weak D call TRBD1 (6 bases). Germline-derived CDR1 and CDR2 are GTSNPN and SVGIG (reference sequence). The CDR3 is 19 amino acids.